One sample yielded the 18 T cell receptor beta chains listed below, sequenced in a study of T cell responses to AZD1222 COVID-19 vaccine. Repertoires were generated with immunoSEQ multiplex PCR, while TCRdb's copy carries only in-frame clones and drops some. Altogether roughly 140,000 clones are present, 91% being singletons, with the ten largest covering roughly 4.7%. Material: peripheral blood, obtained on day 0 of AZD1222 vaccination. Receptors originate from an adult in good health.

V usage is TRBV6-2 or TRBV6-3 and J usage is TRBJ1-5; D is perhaps TRBD1 (5 bases). V lost 0 bases and J lost 6, with 9 bases in between. The CDR3 sequence is 14 residues long. Per the germline V gene, CDR1 is MNHEY and CDR2 is SVGEGT. CDR3 coding DNA: TGTGCCAGCAGTTACTCGCAAGGGACTCAGCCCCAGCATTTT. This sequence encodes CASSYSQGTQPQHF.

The rearrangement links TRBV6-2 or TRBV6-3 to TRBJ1-1; TRBD1 matches 10 bases. V shed 5 bases and J 0 bases; nucleotides not matched to a gene: 12. CDR3 length equals 18 residues. The germline V gene has CDR1 MNHEY and CDR2 SVGEGT. CDR3 sequence reads: CASSIWGVTGGLNTEAFF. CDR3 DNA: TGTGCCAGCAGTATTTGGGGCGTGACAGGGGGCTTGAACACTGAAGCTTTCTTT.

This clone has only a few counts. The CDR3 nucleotides are TGTGCCAGCAGCTTATCGCCCAGCGACTACGAGCAGTACTTC. This translates into CASSLSPSDYEQYF. The V call is TRBV7-2, the J call TRBJ2-7; D unresolved. CDR1 SGHTA and CDR2 FQGNSA come from the germline V gene. V dropped 2 bases and J dropped 3 bases, with 11 bases sitting between them. The CDR3 covers 14 residues.

The table lists this clone with a count of one. The chain couples TRBV12-3 or TRBV12-4 to TRBJ2-7; D might be TRBD2 (6 bases). V was shortened by 6 bases and J by 7 bases, with 13 bases between the two germline ends. The CDR3 totals 12 residues. The CDR3 spells CASSRPAGEQYF. In DNA, the CDR3 is TGTGCCAGCAGCCGCCCTGCGGGGGAGCAGTACTTC.

V is TRBV24-1 and J is TRBJ1-5, with D hard to call. The length of the CDR3 is 12 residues. The V gene's germline CDR1 is KGHDR and CDR2 SFDVKD. Trimming shortened V by 4 bases and J by 3 bases, and 3 bases separated the two germline ends. The CDR3 sequence is CATSDNNQPQHF. In nucleotides, the CDR3 is TGTGCCACCAGTGACAACAATCAGCCCCAGCATTTT.

V usage is TRBV19 and J usage is TRBJ2-7; the match to TRBD1 covers 10 bases. CDR1 and CDR2 (germline): LNHDA, SQIVND (reference sequence). The CDR3 length is 16 residues. The V segment lost 5 bases and the J segment 3 bases; nucleotides outside the gene matches: 10. The CDR3 sequence is CASSGRQGAFLYEQYF. CDR3 sequence (DNA): TGTGCCAGTAGTGGACGACAGGGGGCTTTCCTCTACGAGCAGTACTTC.

The V gene is TRBV27, the J gene TRBJ1-4; D uncertain. V lost 5 bases to trimming and J lost 10 bases, with 14 bases between them. Germline CDR1 and CDR2: MNHEY and SMNVEV (reference sequence). This CDR3 has 13 amino acids. The CDR3 loop is CASSLNPGGKLFF. The CDR3 DNA reads as TGTGCCAGCAGTCTCAACCCGGGAGGAAAACTGTTTTTT.

The V and J genes are TRBV6-5 and TRBJ2-7; possibly TRBD2 for D (6 bases). There are 15 residues in the CDR3. CDR1 and CDR2 from the germline V gene are MNHEY and SVGAGI. Between the trimmed V and J ends, which lost 2 bases and 4 bases, there was a span of 15 bases. CDR3 region: CASSYGGGGNYEQYF. In DNA, the CDR3 is TGTGCCAGCAGTTACGGGGGAGGAGGGAATTACGAGCAGTACTTC.

This chain links TRBV5-1 with TRBJ2-7; D possibly corresponds to TRBD1 (6 bases). The CDR3 consists of 14 residues. Germline-derived CDR1 and CDR2 are SGHRS and YFSETQ. V lost 7 bases and J lost 4, with 18 bases in between. CDR3: CASAVGAGRYEQYF. CDR3 DNA: TGCGCCAGCGCCGTGGGGGCAGGGCGATACGAGCAGTACTTC.

The chain is built from TRBV4-3 and TRBJ2-5; a possible D gene is TRBD2 (5 bases). Germline V gene sequence: CDR1 LGHNA, CDR2 YSLEER. There are 15 residues in the CDR3. The ends were cut back, 1 base at V and 0 bases at J, with 9 bases in the middle. CDR3 region: CASSQGGRDQETQYF. CDR3 sequence (DNA): TGCGCCAGCAGCCAAGGCGGGCGGGACCAAGAGACCCAGTACTTC.

The V gene is TRBV28, the J gene TRBJ1-1; TRBD1 is a possible D gene (5 bases). The CDR3 covers 13 residues. From germline, CDR1 is MDHEN and CDR2 SYDVKM. Trimming shortened V by 3 bases and J by 10 bases, and 15 bases separated the two germline ends. The DNA of the CDR3 is TGTGCCAGCAGTTTGGGCAGGGTCGTAGGAGCTTTCTTT. This gives the protein CASSLGRVVGAFF.

The CDR3: CASSAPGTIYNEQFF. Here the CDR3 DNA reads TGTGCCAGCAGCGCACCAGGGACTATCTACAATGAGCAGTTCTTC. The chain combines TRBV9 with TRBJ2-1, with TRBD2 matching over 7 bases. V trimming: 3 bases; J trimming: 3 bases; junction bases outside the gene matches: 6. The CDR3 covers 15 residues. The V gene's germline CDR1 is SGDLS and CDR2 YYNGEE.

The V gene is TRBV5-1, the J gene TRBJ2-1; a weak D match, TRBD1 (5 bases). V gave up 4 bases and J gave up 5 bases, with 10 bases separating them. The length of the CDR3 is 13 residues. The germline V gene has CDR1 SGHRS and CDR2 YFSETQ. The CDR3 sequence: CASSLDRNNEQFF. CDR3 DNA sequence: TGCGCCAGCAGCCTAGACAGAAACAATGAGCAGTTCTTC. Full variable domain (outside the CDR3, taken from reference TRBV5-1 and TRBJ2-1): KAGVTQTPRYLIKTRGQQVTLSCSPISGHRSVSWYQQTPGQGLQFLFEYFSETQRNKGNFPGRFSGRQFSNSRSEMNVSTLELGDSALYLCASSLDRNNEQFFGPGTRLTVL.

The rearrangement links TRBV6-8 to TRBJ2-7, with TRBD1 matching 9 bases. The germline V gene encodes CDR1 MNHGY and CDR2 SAAAGT. The junction had 9 bases not matched to a gene; V was cut back by 2 bases and J by 7 bases. This CDR3 comprises 15 residues. The CDR3 is CASSYTDRGSIEQYF. CDR3 DNA sequence: TGTGCCAGCAGTTACACGGACAGGGGATCGATTGAGCAGTACTTC.

The chain recombines TRBV28 with TRBJ1-2, with TRBD1 identical over 8 bases. The CDR3 has 12 residues. CDR1 is MDHEN and CDR2 is SYDVKM in the germline V gene. Trimming cost V 5 bases and J 13 bases; bases outside gene matches: 9. The CDR3 bases are TGTGCCAGCAGTCCGGACAGGGCTCAGTCCACCTTC. Protein: CASSPDRAQSTF.

The V call is TRBV30, the J call TRBJ2-3, with a tentative D call TRBD1 (5 bases). CDR1 is GTSNPN, CDR2 SVGIG, per germline (reference sequence). CDR3 length: 15 amino acids. V was clipped by 0 bases and J by 2 bases, with 12 bases between them. CDR3 protein: CAWSVWAGFTDTQYF. As DNA, the CDR3 is TGTGCCTGGAGTGTATGGGCAGGGTTCACAGATACGCAGTATTTT.

This clone has just one count. The chain carries TRBV7-9 and TRBJ1-1; no definite D call. Germline V gene data show CDR1 as SEHNR and CDR2 as FQNEAQ (reference sequence). Between the trimmed V and J ends, which lost 5 bases and 0 bases, there was a span of 13 bases. The CDR3 extends over 15 amino acids. The CDR3 DNA reads TGTGCCAGCAGCCCTGACCACGGATTGAACACTGAAGCTTTCTTT. This gives the protein CASSPDHGLNTEAFF.

This clone has only a few counts. This chain links TRBV5-6 with TRBJ1-2; no clear D. CDR1 SGHDT and CDR2 YYEEEE come from the germline V gene. The CDR3 is 17 amino acids. The ends were cut back, 0 bases at V and 0 bases at J, with 15 bases in the middle. CDR3 nucleotide sequence: TGTGCCAGCAGCTTGGGGGATAGACGGGGAACTAACTATGGCTACACCTTC. It encodes CASSLGDRRGTNYGYTF.